This T cell receptor (beta chain) was observed in a study of molecular identifiers for immune sequencing clone quantification. The study's findings and limits: Jurkat TCR RNA spiked in from one cell could reportedly be detected among some 1 million naive cells.

A note on this clonotype: Antigen unknown.

TCRdb called the PCR reads again in MiXCR, with one record for every CDR3 protein. The table shows about 640,000 distinct CDR3 sequences, with 15% to 20% occurring only once. Trimming pared 4 bases from V and 4 bases from J, leaving 8 bases between. CDR3 size: 14 residues. The clonotype was recovered from a human donor in good health. Some libraries in this study had Jurkat cell RNA spiked in. This chain links TRBV12-3 or TRBV12-4 with TRBJ2-6; D call uncertain. Specimen: naive CD8+ T cells from blood, with Jurkat cell RNA spiked in. Subset of the sample: FACS-sorted CD8+CD4-CCR7+CD45RA+ naive T cells. The CDR3: CASSSLGGANVLTF. CDR3 DNA: TGTGCCAGCAGTTCCCTCGGCGGGGCCAACGTCCTGACTTTC.